These 31 T cell receptor beta chains came from one sample sequenced in a study of cytomegalovirus exposure and HLA in healthy donors. The PCR had 60 Vbeta and 13 Jbeta primers. The repertoire was sequenced with immunoSEQ multiplex PCR; TCRdb's copy has only in-frame clones and lacks some. This sample has more than 80,000 clones; under 85% occur once, and the top ten carry approximately 4%. The sample taken for sequencing was PBMCs. The receptor source for this set is a middle-aged woman in good health and CMV-seropositive.

This chain joins TRBV4-1 and TRBJ2-7, with 11 bases matching TRBD2. V shed 3 bases and J 7 bases; nucleotides not matched to a gene: 11. The CDR3 length is 16 residues. Per the germline V gene, CDR1 is MGHRA and CDR2 is YSYEKL. The DNA of the CDR3 is TGCGCCAGCAGCCACTTCCTAGCGGGAGGTACAGGGGAGCAGTACTTC. As protein: CASSHFLAGGTGEQYF.

The chain has TRBV29-1 and TRBJ2-5; a possible D gene is TRBD2 (6 bases). The CDR3 runs 14 residues. Germline CDR1 SQVTM, CDR2 ANQGSEA. Between the trimmed V and J ends, which lost 3 bases and 1 base, there was a span of 12 bases. CDR3 DNA sequence: TGCAGCGTTGAGGTTTTCGGGGGCCAAGAGACCCAGTACTTC. Amino acid sequence: CSVEVFGGQETQYF.

The V call is TRBV10-3, the J call TRBJ2-3; 8 bases map to TRBD1. This CDR3 region has 13 residues. The germline CDR1 and CDR2 sequences are ENHRY and SYGVKD. V gave up 2 bases and J gave up 6 bases; unmatched junction bases: 1. In DNA, the CDR3 is TGTGCCATCAGTGAGGGACAGGGCGATACGCAGTATTTT. This gives the protein CAISEGQGDTQYF.

The chain carries TRBV28 and TRBJ1-4, with D possibly being TRBD1 (6 bases). This CDR3 has 18 residues. Germline CDR1 reads MDHEN; CDR2 reads SYDVKM. V was pared by 5 bases and J by 2 bases, with 21 bases between. The CDR3 loop reads CASSKDRRVGRTNEKLFF. In DNA, the CDR3 is TGTGCCAGCAGTAAAGACAGGAGAGTAGGTCGGACTAATGAAAAACTGTTTTTT.

The chain combines TRBV25-1 with TRBJ2-6, with D perhaps matching TRBD2 (5 bases). V was clipped by 6 bases and J by 3 bases, with 12 bases between them. The CDR3 spans 15 residues. Per the germline V gene, CDR1 is MGHDK and CDR2 is SYGVNS. The CDR3 spells CASSETRVGANVLTF. DNA for the CDR3: TGTGCCAGCAGCGAAACTAGGGTTGGGGCCAACGTCCTGACTTTC.

This chain joins TRBV2 and TRBJ2-1; 10 positions match TRBD2. The ends lost 5 bases at V and 6 bases at J; junction bases unmatched: 10. The CDR3 contains 16 residues. The germline CDR1 and CDR2 sequences are SNHLY and FYNNEI. This CDR3 reads CASSLRGLAGVNEQFF. CDR3 DNA sequence: TGTGCCAGCAGTCTGCGGGGGCTAGCGGGAGTCAATGAGCAGTTCTTC.

The chain is built from TRBV6-1 and TRBJ2-1, with a tentative D call TRBD2 (6 bases). V was cut by 4 bases and J by 0 bases, with 10 bases left in between. The CDR3 totals 15 residues. Germline V CDR1 and CDR2: MNHNS, SASEGT. The CDR3 DNA is TGTGCCAGCAGTGCCGAGACTAGCTCCTACAATGAGCAGTTCTTC. Its protein product is CASSAETSSYNEQFF.

The V gene is TRBV5-1, the J gene TRBJ2-5; 12 bases line up with TRBD1. CDR3 length: 15 amino acids. Losses at the gene ends were 5 bases for V and 4 bases for J; bases not matched to a gene: 6. Germline V CDR1 and CDR2: SGHRS, YFSETQ. This CDR3 is CASSFGTGGAETQYF. CDR3 coding DNA: TGCGCCAGCAGTTTCGGGACAGGGGGCGCAGAGACCCAGTACTTC.

This rearrangement joins TRBV27 to TRBJ2-5, with D tentatively TRBD2 (5 bases). The J call may be wrong; the DNA end is better matched by TRBJ2-7. CDR1 MNHEY and CDR2 SMNVEV come from the germline V gene (reference sequence). The CDR3 contains 15 residues. CDR3 DNA sequence: TGTGCCAGCAGCCCTGACGAGGGCCAATACGGCGAGCAGTACTTC. This codes for CASSPDEGQYGEQYF.

V gene TRBV28 combines with J gene TRBJ2-2, with 7 nucleotides matching TRBD1. The V gene's germline CDR1 is MDHEN and CDR2 SYDVKM. The V gene end was trimmed by 2 bases and the J gene end by 6 bases; junction bases not matched to a gene: 6. This CDR3 is built from 15 residues. CDR3 DNA sequence: TGTGCCAGCAGTTTAGACTCAGGGGGTGCCGGGGAGCTGTTTTTT. Amino acids: CASSLDSGGAGELFF.

The gene calls are TRBV18 and TRBJ1-2; TRBD1 aligns across 11 bases. Per the germline V gene, CDR1 is KGHSH and CDR2 is LQKENI. CDR3 length: 13 amino acids. Trimming took 6 bases from V and 8 from J; bases not matched to a gene: 5. The chain's CDR3 is CASSLGTGGGYTF. The CDR3 bases are TGTGCCAGCTCGCTCGGGACAGGGGGAGGCTACACCTTC. Drawing the rest from reference TRBV18 and TRBJ1-2, the complete variable domain is NAGVMQNPRHLVRRRGQEARLRCSPMKGHSHVYWYRQLPEEGLKFMVYLQKENIIDESGMPKERFSAEFPKEGPSILRIQQVVRGDSAAYFCASSLGTGGGYTFGSGTRLTVV.

This clone was found once. The chain employs TRBV5-1 and TRBJ2-7, with a weak D call TRBD1 (5 bases). The ends were cut back, 4 bases at V and 6 bases at J, with 17 bases in the middle. Germline lookup yields CDR1 SGHRS and CDR2 YFSETQ. This CDR3 contains 14 residues. Written as DNA, the CDR3 is TGCGCCAGCAGCCCCACGACAGACTTACGCGAGCAGTACTTC. Translation: CASSPTTDLREQYF. The full variable domain, rest sourced from reference TRBV5-1 and TRBJ2-7, is KAGVTQTPRYLIKTRGQQVTLSCSPISGHRSVSWYQQTPGQGLQFLFEYFSETQRNKGNFPGRFSGRQFSNSRSEMNVSTLELGDSALYLCASSPTTDLREQYFGPGTRLTVT.

The count of this clone is one. J is TRBJ2-7 and V is TRBV30, with 13 bases fitting TRBD2. The ends lost 0 bases at V and 3 bases at J; junction bases unmatched: 17. The CDR3 is 20 residues long. The germline V gene has CDR1 GTSNPN and CDR2 SVGIG (reference sequence). In nucleotides, the CDR3 is TGTGCCTGGAGTGTACGGGTAGTGGGGACTAGCGGGGCTCCCCTCTACGAGCAGTACTTC. It encodes CAWSVRVVGTSGAPLYEQYF.

This clone was picked up one time. V and J are TRBV6-1 and TRBJ2-3; a possible D gene is TRBD2 (7 bases). V lost 1 base to trimming and J lost 5 bases, with 13 bases between them. The CDR3 has 15 amino acids. Germline CDR1 MNHNS, CDR2 SASEGT. CDR3 amino acids: CASSEGGGGGDTQYF. The DNA of the CDR3 is TGTGCCAGCAGTGAAGGCGGGGGCGGGGGAGATACGCAGTATTTT.

The rearrangement uses TRBV27 and TRBJ1-2; D not certain. Germline CDR1 is MNHEY and CDR2 is SMNVEV (reference sequence). With 2 bases removed from V and 0 bases from J, the gap between germline ends came to 10 bases. The CDR3 runs to 15 residues. The CDR3 nucleotides are TGTGCCAGCAGTTTAATACCAGGTGCTAACTATGGCTACACCTTC. Its translation is CASSLIPGANYGYTF.

This chain joins TRBV6-6 and TRBJ2-1, with D possibly matching TRBD1 (6 bases). The CDR3 is 15 residues long. Per the germline V gene, CDR1 is MNHNY and CDR2 is SVGAGI (reference sequence). V was cut by 6 bases and J by 4 bases, with 16 bases left in between. In DNA, the CDR3 is TGTGCCAGCAGAGATAGGTCTAGGGGGTACAATGAGCAGTTCTTC. Translation gives CASRDRSRGYNEQFF.

This clone was counted a single time. The chain has TRBV28 and TRBJ2-7; 9 bases align to TRBD2. The CDR3 totals 14 residues. Trimming removed 2 bases from V and 6 bases from J; junction bases left unmatched: 5. Germline CDR1 reads MDHEN; CDR2 reads SYDVKM. This CDR3 is CASSLIAGESEQYF. In DNA, the CDR3 is TGTGCCAGCAGTTTAATAGCGGGAGAAAGCGAGCAGTACTTC.

This chain joins TRBV29-1 and TRBJ2-1; 9 bases are a match to TRBD2. V dropped 3 bases and J dropped 4; count of bases not matched to a gene: 7. CDR3 length: 15 residues. Per germline, CDR1 SQVTM and CDR2 ANQGSEA. In DNA form, the CDR3 reads TGCAGCGTTGAGGATGTGGCGGGAGGGTACAATGAGCAGTTCTTC. It yields the protein CSVEDVAGGYNEQFF.

The table lists this clone with a few counts. CDR3 nucleotide sequence: TGTGCCAGCAGTTCAGGACAGGGGGCAAGGTATGGCTACACCTTC. Translating it yields CASSSGQGARYGYTF. The V and J genes are TRBV2 and TRBJ1-2; 11 nucleotides agree with TRBD1. CDR1 and CDR2 (germline): SNHLY, FYNNEI. Germline trimming cut 5 bases from V and 5 bases from J; bases unmatched to any gene: 7. This CDR3 comprises 15 residues.

The CDR3 loop is CASSVTSGSLNEQFF. The CDR3 DNA follows: TGCGCCAGCAGCGTGACTAGCGGGAGTCTCAATGAGCAGTTCTTC. The gene calls are TRBV4-1 and TRBJ2-1; 12 nucleotides match TRBD2. The CDR3 totals 15 residues. Per germline, CDR1 MGHRA and CDR2 YSYEKL. V was pared by 5 bases and J by 6 bases, with 5 bases of the junction left unmatched.

The V gene is TRBV5-1, the J gene TRBJ2-3; D perhaps matches TRBD1 (6 bases). The CDR3 is 15 residues long. Germline-derived CDR1 and CDR2 are SGHRS and YFSETQ. V was pared by 0 bases and J by 2 bases, with 10 bases between. In DNA, the CDR3 is TGCGCCAGCAGCTTGGATCAGGGGCACACAGATACGCAGTATTTT. It translates to CASSLDQGHTDTQYF.

V gene TRBV7-9 combines with J gene TRBJ1-2; the match to TRBD1 covers 7 bases. The CDR3 has 14 residues. Losses at the gene ends were 5 bases for V and 4 bases for J; bases not matched to a gene: 7. CDR1 is SEHNR, CDR2 FQNEAQ, per germline (reference sequence). CDR3 protein: CASSTRDSIYGYTF. The CDR3 DNA reads as TGTGCCAGCAGCACTAGGGACAGTATCTATGGCTACACCTTC.

The gene calls are TRBV28 and TRBJ1-2, with a possible D match to TRBD1 (5 bases). There are 14 residues in the CDR3. V lost 3 bases to trimming and J lost 4 bases, with 12 bases between them. Germline V lookup: CDR1 MDHEN, CDR2 SYDVKM. The DNA of the CDR3 is TGTGCCAGCAGTTTTGGCGGGGGGGGCTATGGCTACACCTTC. Protein product: CASSFGGGGYGYTF.

The chain employs TRBV4-1 and TRBJ1-4; 7 bases line up with TRBD1. Looked up from germline, CDR1 is MGHRA and CDR2 is YSYEKL. This CDR3 has 14 residues. V gave up 4 bases and J gave up 3 bases; unmatched junction bases: 2. The CDR3 sequence is CASSRGQANEKLFF. The CDR3 nucleotides read TGCGCCAGCAGCCGAGGACAGGCTAATGAAAAACTGTTTTTT.

The chain recombines TRBV4-2 with TRBJ2-1; D unresolved. The V gene's germline CDR1 is LGHNA and CDR2 YNFKEQ. V shed 0 bases and J shed 6 bases, with 12 bases lying between them. The CDR3 consists of 15 residues. The CDR3 reads CASSQDRNFGNEQFF. CDR3 DNA sequence: TGTGCCAGCAGCCAAGATCGTAATTTCGGCAATGAGCAGTTCTTC.

This clone showed up just a few times. V usage is TRBV6-5 and J usage is TRBJ1-2; TRBD1 agrees at 10 bases. V gave up 2 bases and J gave up 1 base; unmatched junction bases: 1. The CDR3 extends over 15 amino acids. Germline CDR1 and CDR2: MNHEY and SVGAGI. CDR3 sequence (DNA): TGTGCCAGCAGTTACGGGACAGGGGTTAACTATGGCTACACCTTC. The encoded protein is CASSYGTGVNYGYTF.

The CDR3 bases are TGCGCCAGCAGCTTGGCCACCCGGAGGCCCATGGGGGAGCTGTTTTTT. Translating it yields CASSLATRRPMGELFF. The chain carries TRBV5-1 and TRBJ2-2; D possibly corresponds to TRBD2 (5 bases). Germline V gene data show CDR1 as SGHRS and CDR2 as YFSETQ. This CDR3 spans 16 amino acids. The V end lost 0 bases, the J end lost 8 bases, and 17 bases lay between the germline ends. The full variable domain, in which reference TRBV5-1 and TRBJ2-2 provide the parts outside the CDR3, is KAGVTQTPRYLIKTRGQQVTLSCSPISGHRSVSWYQQTPGQGLQFLFEYFSETQRNKGNFPGRFSGRQFSNSRSEMNVSTLELGDSALYLCASSLATRRPMGELFFGEGSRLTVL.

CDR3 sequence: CATSRGDREGQPQHF. The DNA for the CDR3 is TGTGCCACCAGCAGAGGTGACAGGGAAGGCCAGCCCCAGCATTTT. The chain uses TRBV15 and TRBJ1-5, with 7 bases matching TRBD1. Germline assignment: CDR1 LNHNV and CDR2 YYDKDF (reference sequence). This CDR3 contains 15 residues. The trim removed 1 base at V and 7 bases at J, leaving 7 bases unmatched. The full variable domain, rest sourced from reference TRBV15 and TRBJ1-5, is DAMVIQNPRYQVTQFGKPVTLSCSQTLNHNVMYWYQQKSSQAPKLLFHYYDKDFNNEADTPDNFQSRRPNTSFCFLDIRSPGLGDTAMYLCATSRGDREGQPQHFGDGTRLSIL.

V gene TRBV19 combines with J gene TRBJ2-7; 10 positions match TRBD1. The CDR3 extends over 14 amino acids. Trimming removed 7 bases from V and 2 bases from J; junction bases left unmatched: 5. Germline CDR1 is LNHDA and CDR2 is SQIVND (reference sequence). The CDR3 DNA is TGTGCCAGTAACACCGGGACAGGGGCCTACGAGCAGTACTTC. Its protein is CASNTGTGAYEQYF.

The V call is TRBV13, the J call TRBJ2-5; D unresolved. The length of the CDR3 is 13 residues. CDR1 is PRHDT and CDR2 is FYEKMQ in the germline V gene (reference sequence). The V gene lost 5 bases and the J gene lost 4 bases, with 11 bases spanning the gap. CDR3 in DNA: TGTGCCAGCAGCCAAGAGAGGTCAGAGACCCAGTACTTC. It is translated as CASSQERSETQYF.

The chain couples TRBV6-6 to TRBJ2-2; TRBD2 matches at 7 bases. Germline V CDR1 and CDR2: MNHNY, SVGAGI (reference sequence). This CDR3 spans 16 amino acids. Germline trimming cut 6 bases from V and 6 bases from J; bases unmatched to any gene: 13. In nucleotides, the CDR3 is TGTGCCAGCAGCTCCCTCGGCGGGAGAAAGGCCGGGGAGCTGTTTTTT. Its protein is CASSSLGGRKAGELFF.